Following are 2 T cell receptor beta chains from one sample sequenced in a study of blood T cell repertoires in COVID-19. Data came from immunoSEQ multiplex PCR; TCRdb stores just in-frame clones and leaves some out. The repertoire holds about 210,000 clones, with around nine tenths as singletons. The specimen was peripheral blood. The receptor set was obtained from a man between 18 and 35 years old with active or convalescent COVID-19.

The CDR3 here is CSVENGGDYGYTF. The CDR3 DNA reads TGCAGCGTTGAGAACGGAGGAGACTATGGCTACACCTTC. The chain links TRBV29-1 to TRBJ1-2, with D unclear. CDR1 and CDR2 from the germline V gene are SQVTM and ANQGSEA. Trimming took off 3 bases at V and 3 bases at J, with 11 bases between the two ends. CDR3 length equals 13 residues.

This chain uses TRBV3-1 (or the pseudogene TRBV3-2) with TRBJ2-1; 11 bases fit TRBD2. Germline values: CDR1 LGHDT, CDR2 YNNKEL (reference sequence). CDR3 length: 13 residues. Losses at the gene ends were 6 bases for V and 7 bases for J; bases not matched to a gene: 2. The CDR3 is CASRLAGDNEQFF. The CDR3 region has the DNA TGTGCCAGCAGACTAGCGGGAGATAATGAGCAGTTCTTC.